A single T cell receptor (beta chain) is shown here with its context. The antigen is unknown. Quantitative 5'-RACE with molecular barcodes generated TCR beta libraries. TCRdb passed the 5' RACE reads through MiXCR, listing each CDR3 protein once. There are over 450,000 distinct CDR3 sequences in the sample; approximately 11% occur only once, and approximately 6.2% lies in the top ten. The sample originates from a study of CD8 T cells in ankylosing spondylitis. Study-wide points: It appeared that ankylosing spondylitis blood was characterized by a TCR beta motif of several highly homologous variants. As for the disease-linked clones, they showed a CD8+ phenotype and occurred at relatively low frequencies in peripheral blood. Researchers reportedly found disease-linked clones significantly enriched in matched ankylosing spondylitis synovial fluid.

CDR3 size: 14 residues. V was clipped by 4 bases and J by 3 bases, with 11 bases between them. CDR1 is SGHRS, CDR2 YFSETQ, per germline. V is TRBV5-1 and J is TRBJ2-4; perhaps TRBD1 as D (5 bases). The clonotype originates from a male donor with ankylosing spondylitis. Sequencing was done on a sample of blood, either unsorted or a sorted T cell fraction (not recorded which). CDR3 loop: CASSPSTVKNIQYF. The CDR3 nucleotides are TGCGCCAGCAGCCCTTCGACAGTCAAAAACATTCAGTACTTC.